The entry that follows covers one T cell receptor (beta chain) sequence. Its target is unknown. These data originate in a study of vaccination effects on CD4 cells after COVID-19. Study-wide context: All participants had two doses of either the BNT162b2 or mRNA-1273 vaccine. Study-level points and caveats: The study had few convalescent patients and no early post-infection timepoints.

The table came from immunoSEQ multiplex PCR; TCRdb's copy has only in-frame clones and leaves some out. Here the sample spans about 33,000 clones, 55% to 75% being singletons. Before sequencing, viral peptide pools were used by the ViraFEST assay to expand antigen-specific CD4+ T cells. Once cultured for 10 days, the cells underwent separation to obtain CD4+ T cells. Infection dated between March and December 2020, before the Alpha, Beta and Delta variants reached the United States. Some 2.2 million PBMC per well received 9 to 10 IU/ml IL-2 and roughly 10 ug/ml peptides in culture. In the cultures, half the medium was exchanged for IL-2 medium on days 3 and 7. Germline V lookup: CDR1 SGHTA, CDR2 FQGTGA. There are 16 residues in the CDR3. V lost 2 bases, J lost 0 bases, and 11 bases lay in between.

The source of this sequence is a human donor who had a prior SARS-CoV-2 infection. V and J are TRBV7-3 and TRBJ2-1; D tentatively reads TRBD1 or TRBD2 (6 bases each). The material was CD4+ T cells from PBMCs cultured with HCoV-NL63 spike peptides, obtained before COVID-19 vaccination. Here the CDR3 DNA reads TGTGCCAGCAGCTTACAAGGGGGGTTCTCCTACAATGAGCAGTTCTTC. This encodes CASSLQGGFSYNEQFF.